Listed here is a single T cell receptor beta chain. The sample belongs to a study of cytomegalovirus exposure and HLA in healthy donors. This PCR relied on a set of 60 Vbeta primers and 13 Jbeta primers. Here immunoSEQ multiplex PCR was the method, and the copy in TCRdb shows in-frame clones only, minus some. Found here are roughly 120,000 clones, 65% to 80% of them singletons; the top ten hold 3.5% to 4%. There are 13 residues in the CDR3. V was pared by 6 bases and J by 3 bases, with 2 bases of the junction left unmatched. CDR1 and CDR2 (germline): KGHSH, LQKENI. The material sequenced was PBMCs. The chain is built from TRBV18 and TRBJ2-5; TRBD1 matches 9 bases. The sequence came from a human donor in good health. This chain's CDR3 is CASSRDREETQYF. The CDR3 DNA is TGTGCCAGCTCCCGGGACAGGGAAGAGACCCAGTACTTC.